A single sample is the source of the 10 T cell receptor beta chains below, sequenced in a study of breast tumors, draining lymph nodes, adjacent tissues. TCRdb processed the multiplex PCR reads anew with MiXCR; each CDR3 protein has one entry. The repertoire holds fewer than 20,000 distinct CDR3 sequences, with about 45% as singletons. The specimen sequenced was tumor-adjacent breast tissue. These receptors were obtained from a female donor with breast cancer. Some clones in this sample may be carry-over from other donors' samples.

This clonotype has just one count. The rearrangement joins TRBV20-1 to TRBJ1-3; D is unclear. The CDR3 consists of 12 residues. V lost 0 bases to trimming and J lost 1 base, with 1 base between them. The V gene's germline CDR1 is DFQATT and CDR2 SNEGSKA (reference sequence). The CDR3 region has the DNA TGCAGTGCTAGAGATTCTGGAAACACCATATATTTT. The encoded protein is CSARDSGNTIYF.

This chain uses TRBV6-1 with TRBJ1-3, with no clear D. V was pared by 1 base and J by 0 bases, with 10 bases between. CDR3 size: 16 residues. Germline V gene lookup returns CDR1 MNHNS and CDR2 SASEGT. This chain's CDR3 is CASSEGVRRSGNTIYF. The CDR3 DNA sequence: TGTGCCAGCAGTGAAGGGGTCCGACGCTCTGGAAACACCATATATTTT.

The CDR3 reads CATSRVRAGRGSGANVLTF. In nucleotides, the CDR3 is TGTGCCACCAGCAGAGTACGGGCAGGAAGGGGTTCTGGGGCCAACGTCCTGACTTTC. The J gene is TRBJ2-6, the V gene TRBV15; D possibly corresponds to TRBD1 (5 bases). The CDR3 runs 19 residues. CDR1 and CDR2 (germline): LNHNV, YYDKDF (reference sequence). Trimming took 1 base from V and 1 from J, leaving 17 bases between them.

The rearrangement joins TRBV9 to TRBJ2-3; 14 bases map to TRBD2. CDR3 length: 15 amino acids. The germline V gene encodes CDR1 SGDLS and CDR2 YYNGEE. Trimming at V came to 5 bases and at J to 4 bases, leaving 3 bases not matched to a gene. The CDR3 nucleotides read TGTGCCAGCAGGCAGACTAGCGGGGGGGCAGATACGCAGTATTTT. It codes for CASRQTSGGADTQYF.

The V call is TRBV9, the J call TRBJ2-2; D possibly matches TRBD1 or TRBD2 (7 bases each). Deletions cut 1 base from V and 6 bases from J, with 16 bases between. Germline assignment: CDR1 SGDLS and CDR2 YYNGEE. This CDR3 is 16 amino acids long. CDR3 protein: CASSVLRQGGPGELFF. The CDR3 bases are TGTGCCAGCAGCGTACTTCGTCAGGGGGGGCCCGGGGAGCTGTTTTTT. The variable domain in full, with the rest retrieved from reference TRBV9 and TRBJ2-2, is DSGVTQTPKHLITATGQRVTLRCSPRSGDLSVYWYQQSLDQGLQFLIQYYNGEERAKGNILERFSAQQFPDLHSELNLSSLELGDSALYFCASSVLRQGGPGELFFGEGSRLTVL.

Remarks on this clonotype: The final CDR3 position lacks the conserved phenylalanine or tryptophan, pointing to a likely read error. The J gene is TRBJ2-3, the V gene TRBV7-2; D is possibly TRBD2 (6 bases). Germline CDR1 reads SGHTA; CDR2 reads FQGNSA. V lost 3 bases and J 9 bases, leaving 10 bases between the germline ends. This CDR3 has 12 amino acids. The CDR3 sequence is CASSFRLETQYP. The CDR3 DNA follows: TGTGCCAGCAGCTTTCGACTAGAGACGCAGTATCCT.

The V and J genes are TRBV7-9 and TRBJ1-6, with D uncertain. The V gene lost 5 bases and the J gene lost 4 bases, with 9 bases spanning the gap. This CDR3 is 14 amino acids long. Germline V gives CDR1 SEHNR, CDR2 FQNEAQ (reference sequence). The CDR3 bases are TGTGCCAGCAGCCCGGTCTCGTATAATTCACCCCTCCACTTT. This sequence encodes CASSPVSYNSPLHF.

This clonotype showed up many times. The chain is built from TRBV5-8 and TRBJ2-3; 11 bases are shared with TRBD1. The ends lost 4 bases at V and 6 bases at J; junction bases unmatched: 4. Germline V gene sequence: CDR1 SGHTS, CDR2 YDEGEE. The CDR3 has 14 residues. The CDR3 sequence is CASSLWTGGDTQYF. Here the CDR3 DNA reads TGTGCCAGCAGCCTTTGGACAGGGGGCGATACGCAGTATTTT. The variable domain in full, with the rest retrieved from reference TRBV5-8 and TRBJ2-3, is EAGVTQSPTHLIKTRGQQATLRCSPISGHTSVYWYQQALGLGLQFLLWYDEGEERNRGNFPPRFSGRQFPNYSSELNVNALELEDSALYLCASSLWTGGDTQYFGPGTRLTVL.

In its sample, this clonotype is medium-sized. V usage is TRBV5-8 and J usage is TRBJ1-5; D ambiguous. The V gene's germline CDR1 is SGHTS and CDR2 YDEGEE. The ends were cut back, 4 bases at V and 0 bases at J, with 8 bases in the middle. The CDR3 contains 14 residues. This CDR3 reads CASSTKDSNQPQHF. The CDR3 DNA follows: TGTGCCAGCAGCACTAAAGATAGCAATCAGCCCCAGCATTTT.

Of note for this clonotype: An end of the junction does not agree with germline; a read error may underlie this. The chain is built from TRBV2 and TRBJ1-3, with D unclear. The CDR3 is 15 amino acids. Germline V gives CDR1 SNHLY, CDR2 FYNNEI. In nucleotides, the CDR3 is TGTGCCAGCAGTGAGTTGTACAGCTCTGGGAACACCATATATTTT. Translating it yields CASSELYSSGNTIYF. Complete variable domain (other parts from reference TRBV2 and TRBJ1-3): EPEVTQTPSHQVTQMGQEVILRCVPISNHLYFYWYRQILGQKVEFLVSFYNNEISEKSEIFDDQFSVERPDGSNFTLKIRSTKLEDSAMYFCASSELYSSGNTIYFGEGSWLTVV.